This TCR beta chain was documented in a study of blood T cells in healthy people across ages (dated by TCRdb to the mid-2010s). A note on the overall study: Template switching captured roughly one uniquely barcoded TCR beta cDNA molecule per two T cells in model experiments. Age-related changes in TCR beta repertoire diversity were measured in the study by deep sequencing normalized with unique cDNA molecular identifiers. Donors were grouped into four age groups: young (average roughly 17 years), middle-aged (roughly 40), aged (roughly 62) and long-lived (approximately 78). To avoid experimental bias, donors of different ages were distributed randomly across sequencing lanes. Two additional independent replicas of 1 million unique cDNA reads from the same blood draw were analyzed for two donors (one aged 18 to 30 and one aged 80 or older).

There are a few counts of this clonotype. Its binding antigen is unknown. Base qualities are not recorded, but no much larger clone differs from it by a single base. The study at large found these results: Compared with the aged group, the long-lived group had more naive CD4+ T cells, fewer expanded clones and increased TCR diversity, suggesting age selection. Donor CMV infection status was unknown, potentially confounding age-related changes in expanded clonotypes. Conclusive comparison of naive and antigen-experienced compartments was prevented by the profiling of bulk unsorted PBMCs. Estimates of total diversity based on one million sequenced T cells were regarded as lower bounds and as underestimates. The percentage of naive T cells measured by flow cytometry correlated strongly with observed TCR beta diversity. Observed TCR beta diversity per million T cells fell roughly linearly with age, and a significant reduction was already apparent by age about 43.

Its CDR3 holds 15 amino acids, cysteine through phenylalanine. The sequence is cut down to CDR3 DNA, 45 bases in frame from base 1. V is pared back by 0 bases and J by 4 bases, with 13 bases lying between the germline termini. Reading the germline V gene gives CDR1 LGHNA and CDR2 YSLEER. The donors were 40 or so Caucasian individuals from Russia, aged about 6 to 95 years, who were systemically healthy. Approximately 11 milliliters of peripheral blood were drawn from each donor into EDTA-treated Vacutainer tubes. Ficoll-Paque density-gradient centrifugation was used to isolate PBMCs, with at least 6 million per sample. Total RNA was extracted from PBMCs with Trizol reagent, with at least 5.5 micrograms obtained per sample. For every donor, flow cytometry on a PBMC aliquot measured the percentage of naive CD45RAhigh/CD27high T cells. The protocol used for the library was 5' RACE. Instrument on record: Illumina HiSeq 2500. A second 7 to 11 cycle PCR used a sample-barcoded 5' primer and a J-beta primer mix. Each TCR beta cDNA molecule received a unique molecular identifier from a template-switch 5' adaptor carrying 12 random nucleotides. At least 2.5 million CDR3-containing paired-end reads were obtained from each sample. All of the RNA was converted into first-strand cDNA using the Mint cDNA synthesis kit, with a TRBC-specific oligonucleotide serving as the primer. Following uracil-DNA glycosylase treatment, all cDNA underwent a first 18-cycle PCR with the universal primers M1SS and BC2_uni_R. Under the source paper's analysis protocol: Each sample was normalized by randomly selecting 1 million high-quality reads, each carrying a distinct molecular identifier. Reads with shared molecular identifiers were discarded instead of being binned into consensus sequences. MiTCR, run with a Q25 quality threshold and the strictest error-elimination algorithm, handled CDR3 identification, clonotype clustering and error correction. Lower-bound total TCR beta diversity was estimated with a nonparametric unseen species model using Euler transformation. Starting from the raw public reads, TCRdb applied fastp trimming at Q25, assembled clones with MiXCR and retained in-frame beta chains. Records with the same CDR3 protein are collapsed into one entry carrying the most frequent genes and DNA. TCRdb's processing, not the authors', yielded these V and J calls. The sample profile shows approximately 850,000 distinct CDR3 sequences; roughly 50% of them were found once. The top ten clonotypes cover 22% of the sample.

Sequencing used blood. This clonotype was sampled from a man aged 25-40 years in good health. The receptor chain draws on TRBV4-3 and TRBJ2-7; the D segment might be TRBD1 or TRBD2, since each matches 7 bases. In nucleotides, the sequence is TGCGCCAGCAGCCAAGATCGCCAGGGGGGGTACGAGCAGTACTTC. Translated, it reads CASSQDRQGGYEQYF.